A selection of T cell receptor beta chains follows, all from one sample in a study of blood T cell repertoires in COVID-19. Using immunoSEQ multiplex PCR, the repertoire was profiled, and TCRdb retains in-frame clones only, with some absent. The sample has some 270,000 clones; about 80% are singletons. The material sequenced was peripheral blood. These receptors all stem from a person between 70 and 80 years old with COVID-19, enrolled during active disease. The CDR3 runs from the conserved cysteine through the conserved F or W. D genes are given only for firm matches. Where a row states a size, it is once, few, many or the class of an expanded clone; other rows omit it.

>TRBJ2-7|NA|16|TRBD2|TRBV7-8
TGTGCCAGCACCTTTAATAGCGGGAGTGTCCACCACGAGCAGTACTTC
CASTFNSGSVHHEQYF
>TRBJ1-1|NA|14|TRBD1|TRBV7-8
TGTGCCAGCAGCTTACGGACAGGGGTCACTGAAGCTTTCTTT
CASSLRTGVTEAFF
>TRBJ2-1|NA|15|NA|TRBV18
TGTGCCAGCTCACCGTCAGGCGGGACTTACAATGAGCAGTTCTTC
CASSPSGGTYNEQFF
>TRBJ2-1|NA|13|NA|TRBV7-3
TGTGCCAGCAGCTTCGGTCGATACAATGAGCAGTTCTTC
CASSFGRYNEQFF
>TRBJ2-1|NA|13|TRBD1|TRBV5-1
TGCGCCAGCAGCTTGGCAGGGGGCCATGAGCAGTTCTTC
CASSLAGGHEQFF
>TRBJ2-1|NA|16|TRBD2|TRBV10-2
TGCGCCAGCAGTGAAGTGTCCAGCGGGAGGGCTAATGAGCAGTTCTTC
CASSEVSSGRANEQFF
>TRBJ2-7|NA|15|TRBD2|TRBV24-1
TGTGCCACCAGTGATTCGGGGGGGCGAACCTACGAGCAGTACTTC
CATSDSGGRTYEQYF
>TRBJ2-3|NA|15|TRBD2|TRBV9
TGTGCCAGCAGCGTGAATCCAGCGGGGGGGGATACGCAGTATTTT
CASSVNPAGGDTQYF
>TRBJ1-1|NA|15|NA|TRBV6-5
TGTGCCAGCAGTTACTCGCCGGGGTATGGGACTGAAGCTTTCTTT
CASSYSPGYGTEAFF
>TRBJ1-4|NA|16|TRBD1|TRBV28
TGTGCCAGCAGTCCCGGAACAGGGGGGGGGAATGAAAAACTGTTTTTT
CASSPGTGGGNEKLFF
>TRBJ1-5|NA|14|TRBD1|TRBV19
TGTGCCAGTCGTACGACAGGGGAGAATCAGCCCCAGCATTTT
CASRTTGENQPQHF
>TRBJ1-5|NA|14|NA|TRBV19
TGTGCCAGTAGTATATCGCCCAGGAATCAGCCCCAGCATTTT
CASSISPRNQPQHF
>TRBJ1-5|NA|13|NA|TRBV5-8
TGTGCCAGCAGCAGCCAGGGGAATCAGCCCCAGCATTTT
CASSSQGNQPQHF
>TRBJ2-7|once|19|TRBD2|TRBV6-6
TGTGCCAGCAGTCAACCCCGGGACAAAAGGACTAGCGGGCCCTACGAGCAGTACTTC
CASSQPRDKRTSGPYEQYF
>TRBJ1-2|NA|12|NA|TRBV29-1
TGCAGCGTTGATGGGGGGGACTATGGCTACACCTTC
CSVDGGDYGYTF
>TRBJ2-1|NA|17|TRBD2|TRBV4-2
TGTGCCAGCAGCCAAGAGCTAGCGGGAGCCGCCTACAATGAGCAGTTCTTC
CASSQELAGAAYNEQFF
>TRBJ1-1|few|13|NA|TRBV19
TGTGCCAGTAGTGCTAATCAGAACACTGAAGCTTTCTTT
CASSANQNTEAFF
>TRBJ1-1|NA|15|NA|TRBV7-2
TGTGCCAGCAGCTTATCGTTCGTTCGGAACACTGAAGCTTTCTTT
CASSLSFVRNTEAFF
>TRBJ2-7|NA|14|NA|TRBV28
TGTGCCAGCAGTTTAACCGTAGGGAGCTACGAGCAGTACTTC
CASSLTVGSYEQYF
>TRBJ2-7|NA|13|TRBD1|TRBV6-5
TGTGCCAGCAGCGTGAAAGGGGGCGCGGAGCAGTACTTC
CASSVKGGAEQYF
>TRBJ2-1|few|18|TRBD2|TRBV11-2
TGTGCCAGCAGCTTAAGATTCCTGGCGGGGGGTTCCTACAATGAGCAGTTCTTC
CASSLRFLAGGSYNEQFF
>TRBJ2-1|NA|14|TRBD1|TRBV18
TGTGCCAGCTCACCCGGACAGGAATACAATGAGCAGTTCTTC
CASSPGQEYNEQFF
>TRBJ2-1|NA|11|NA|TRBV2
TGTGCCAGCAGCCAAGCCAATGAGCAGTTCTTC
CASSQANEQFF
>TRBJ1-1|NA|14|NA|TRBV6-5
TGTGCCAGCCGCAGTGGGCTCAAGAACACTGAAGCTTTCTTT
CASRSGLKNTEAFF
>TRBJ2-3|NA|14|TRBD1|TRBV4-3
TGCGCCAGCCGTCGGGACAGAAGAACAGATACGCAGTATTTT
CASRRDRRTDTQYF
>TRBJ2-3|NA|16|NA|TRBV5-1
TGCGCCAGCAGCTTGGCCCTAGCTAGCGACATAAATACGCAGTATTTT
CASSLALASDINTQYF
>TRBJ1-2|NA|17|TRBD1|TRBV5-8
TGTGCCAGCAGCTTGCTCGCAGGGGGGTTTCGGAACTATGGCTACACCTTC
CASSLLAGGFRNYGYTF
>TRBJ2-7|NA|18|TRBD2|TRBV18
TGTGCCAGCTCACACACCCCCTTGGGGGAGGGTGGTTTAGAGGAGCAGTACTTC
CASSHTPLGEGGLEEQYF
>TRBJ2-1|NA|19|TRBD2|TRBV5-4
TGTGCCAGCAGTCCCGGGACTAGCGGGATCCCCATCTCCTACAATGAGCAGTTCTTC
CASSPGTSGIPISYNEQFF
>TRBJ2-7|NA|14|NA|TRBV15
TGTGCCACCAGCAGGGTCCAGGGTTTGGTTAAGCAGTACTTC
CATSRVQGLVKQYF
>TRBJ1-6|NA|20|NA|TRBV7-2
TGTGCCAGCAGCTTAGCCACCTGGACAGCTTCTGCCGCGATGGGTTCACCCCTCCACTTT
CASSLATWTASAAMGSPLHF
>TRBJ1-6|NA|15|NA|TRBV5-4
TGTGCCAGCAGCCATTACGACCCTTCAGGTTCACCCCTCCACTTT
CASSHYDPSGSPLHF
>TRBJ2-1|NA|15|TRBD2|TRBV28
TGTGCCAGCAGTCGGGAGGTAGCGGCCTACAATGAGCAGTTCTTC
CASSREVAAYNEQFF
>TRBJ1-5|once|13|NA|TRBV4-2
TGTGCCAGCAGCCAACGGACGGGACAGCCCCAGCATTTT
CASSQRTGQPQHF
>TRBJ1-5|NA|14|NA|TRBV10-3
TGTGCCATCAGTGTCGGGGGGGACGATCAGCCCCAGCATTTT
CAISVGGDDQPQHF
>TRBJ2-3|few|14|NA|TRBV15
TGTGCCACCAGCAGAGCGGGGACAAAAGATACGCAGTATTTT
CATSRAGTKDTQYF
>TRBJ1-2|NA|12|NA|TRBV28
TGTGCCGGCCACGGAGCTAACTATGGCTACACCTTC
CAGHGANYGYTF
>TRBJ2-4|NA|12|NA|TRBV11-2
TGTGCCAGCAGCTCCCTAAGAAACATTCAGTACTTC
CASSSLRNIQYF
>TRBJ1-5|NA|13|NA|TRBV6-5
TGTGCCAGCAATCGTGGTCCGGATCAGCCCCAGCATTTT
CASNRGPDQPQHF
>TRBJ2-7|few|16|NA|TRBV6-1
TGTGCCAGCAGTGAAGCCCTTGGGCAGACAATTTACGAGCAGTACTTC
CASSEALGQTIYEQYF
>TRBJ2-3|once|12|NA|TRBV29-1
TGCAGCGTTGTGGGCTTCACAGATACGCAGTATTTT
CSVVGFTDTQYF
>TRBJ2-7|NA|11|NA|TRBV20-1
TGCAGTGCTATCGGGCGGGTGGAGCAGTACTTC
CSAIGRVEQYF